This TCR beta chain was documented in a study of spatial heterogeneity in lung cancer. General study results and limits: Tumoral mutation counts were tracked by counts of expanded intratumoral alpha and beta TCRs.

Each TCR cDNA molecule carried a unique molecular identifier. TCRdb re-called the 5' RACE reads with MiXCR, one entry per CDR3 protein. The repertoire has about 20,000 distinct CDR3 sequences, 15% to 20% of them found once; the top ten carry under 40%. This clonotype was detected a few times. The antigen is unknown. Documented time point: sample taken at primary tumor resection. Donation came from some 73 patients with untreated early-stage non-small cell lung cancer. The sequence derives from a female donor with early-stage non-small cell lung cancer. Sequencing was performed on lung tumor tissue, taken at surgery.

The CDR3 spells CASSNDRLRAYF. CDR3 in DNA: TGTGCCAGCAGCAACGACAGACTTAGAGCTTACTTC. V is TRBV11-2 and J is TRBJ2-5, with D tentatively TRBD1 (5 bases). The germline CDR1 and CDR2 sequences are SGHAT and FQNNGV. This CDR3 contains 12 residues. Trimming shortened V by 5 bases and J by 14 bases, and 18 bases separated the two germline ends.